What follows are 3 T cell receptor beta chains derived from one specimen sequenced in a study of blood T cell repertoires in COVID-19. Sequenced by immunoSEQ multiplex PCR; TCRdb stores in-frame clones only, minus some. Among under 400,000 clones listed, 88% were seen once. The source material was PBMCs or T cells enriched from blood (not recorded which). The receptors were gathered from a woman aged 25 to 45 who had been exposed to COVID-19.

The J gene is TRBJ1-1, the V gene TRBV3-1 (or the pseudogene TRBV3-2); a weak D match, TRBD1 (6 bases). The germline V gene has CDR1 LGHDT and CDR2 YNNKEL (reference sequence). The CDR3 extends over 16 amino acids. The V end lost 4 bases, the J end lost 1 base, and 16 bases lay between the germline ends. The CDR3 bases are TGTGCCAGCAGCCCCCGGACAGCTTGGACGAACACTGAAGCTTTCTTT. It codes for CASSPRTAWTNTEAFF.

The genes are TRBV3-1 (or the pseudogene TRBV3-2) and TRBJ2-7; 7 nucleotides match TRBD1. Germline CDR1 LGHDT, CDR2 YNNKEL (reference sequence). CDR3 size: 15 residues. Unmatched junction bases numbered 9, after V lost 4 bases and J lost 3 bases. CDR3 bases: TGTGCCAGCAGCCGGGACGACAGGGTCGACTACGAGCAGTACTTC. Translated: CASSRDDRVDYEQYF.

J is TRBJ1-4 and V is TRBV27; 7 bases are shared with TRBD1. The CDR3 contains 15 residues. The germline V gene encodes CDR1 MNHEY and CDR2 SMNVEV (reference sequence). After removal of 2 bases from V and 3 bases from J, the junction contained 3 bases not matched to a gene. CDR3 region: CASSLDRAANEKLFF. In nucleotides, the CDR3 is TGTGCCAGCAGTTTAGACAGGGCGGCTAATGAAAAACTGTTTTTT. The full variable domain, rest sourced from reference TRBV27 and TRBJ1-4, is EAQVTQNPRYLITVTGKKLTVTCSQNMNHEYMSWYRQDPGLGLRQIYYSMNVEVTDKGDVPEGYKVSRKEKRNFPLILESPSPNQTSLYFCASSLDRAANEKLFFGSGTQLSVL.